The present T cell receptor beta chain was sequenced within a study of cytomegalovirus exposure and HLA in healthy donors. Study-level information: The same platform as the approximately 730 first-cohort repertoires was used for the 100 to 150 validation repertoires, a later analysis reported.

The protocol was immunoSEQ multiplex PCR, while the TCRdb copy is restricted to in-frame clones and leaves out a portion. In the table there are roughly 140,000 clones, about 88% of which are singletons. The CDR3 contains 15 residues. The V end lost 3 bases, the J end lost 0 bases, and 9 bases lay between the germline ends. Germline loops: CDR1 LNHDA, CDR2 SQIVND (reference sequence). Sample: PBMCs. The receptor comes from a man between 18 and 29 years old in good health and CMV-seropositive. This chain uses TRBV19 with TRBJ1-3, with D unclear. DNA of the CDR3: TGTGCCAGTAGTATGGGGAGATCCTCTGGAAACACCATATATTTT. Its translation is CASSMGRSSGNTIYF.